There are many counts of the clone carrying this TCR beta chain. Its antigen is currently unknown. Scientists amplified the TCR beta CDR3 regions from RNA transcripts. An opening RT-PCR round employed HTBI primers and preceded a second-round multiplex PCR. TCRdb independently ran MiXCR on the multiplex PCR reads; one entry per CDR3 protein. Found here are about 210,000 distinct CDR3 sequences, 25% to 30% of them singletons; the top ten hold approximately 9.6%. These data belong to a study of Graves' ophthalmopathy and Graves' hyperthyroidism. Study details: Pretreatment peripheral blood was obtained at initial diagnosis. General study results and limits: Also, most clonotypes expanded in the thyroid above 0.001 frequency appeared in blood. Progression of ophthalmopathy was predicted by the model with about 66% sensitivity and less than 85% specificity.

The CDR3 loop spans 15 amino acids. V was shortened by 2 bases and J by 4 bases, with 14 bases between the two germline ends. Germline CDR1 and CDR2: KGHSH and LQKENI. This chain joins TRBV18 and TRBJ1-1; D may be TRBD1 (5 bases). This TCR was recovered from a man between 45 and 60 years old with Graves' ophthalmopathy. Sequenced: peripheral blood. For the CDR3, the DNA is TGTGCCAGCTCACCAAGGGGAGGCGGGAGCACTGAAGCTTTCTTT. Translating gives CASSPRGGGSTEAFF. Full variable domain (outside the CDR3, taken from reference TRBV18 and TRBJ1-1): NAGVMQNPRHLVRRRGQEARLRCSPMKGHSHVYWYRQLPEEGLKFMVYLQKENIIDESGMPKERFSAEFPKEGPSILRIQQVVRGDSAAYFCASSPRGGGSTEAFFGQGTRLTVV.